The 22 T cell receptor beta chains below come from one sample, sequenced in a study of cytomegalovirus exposure and HLA in healthy donors (dated by TCRdb to the late 2010s). The library came from the immunoSEQ multiplex PCR assay. TCRdb limited this immuneACCESS table to in-frame rearrangements with V and J called. A share of clones is missing; checked studies link under half to unresolved V genes, and the rest is unexplained. The sample table records 300,000 to 400,000 clones; approximately 85% of these occur just once. Together, the top ten hold around 0.91% of the sample. Input material: PBMCs. These receptors were collected from a man younger than 45 in good health and CMV-seronegative.

The CDR3 protein is CASSPQGVTDTQYF. CDR3 DNA: TGTGCCAGCAGCCCCCAGGGGGTCACAGATACGCAGTATTTT. V is TRBV7-7 and J is TRBJ2-3; 7 nucleotides align to TRBD1. CDR1 and CDR2 from the germline V gene are SSHAT and FNYEAQ (reference sequence). The junction had 4 bases not matched to a gene; V was cut back by 5 bases and J by 2 bases. This CDR3 spans 14 amino acids.

This chain connects TRBV11-2 to TRBJ2-1, with 8 bases aligning to TRBD1. Losses at the gene ends were 0 bases for V and 4 bases for J; bases not matched to a gene: 5. CDR3 length: 16 residues. Germline loops: CDR1 SGHAT, CDR2 FQNNGV. The CDR3 reads CASSLDPRTGYNEQFF. The CDR3 DNA reads as TGTGCCAGCAGCTTAGACCCCCGGACAGGGTACAATGAGCAGTTCTTC.

The genes are TRBV27 and TRBJ1-2; D may be TRBD1 (6 bases). Between the trimmed V and J ends, which lost 3 bases and 5 bases, there was a span of 13 bases. The germline CDR1 and CDR2 sequences are MNHEY and SMNVEV (reference sequence). The CDR3 has 14 residues. The CDR3 is CASSFTGGMYGYTF. The CDR3 DNA sequence: TGTGCCAGCAGTTTTACTGGGGGCATGTATGGCTACACCTTC.

The genes are TRBV19 and TRBJ1-5; tentative D call: TRBD1 (6 bases). With 3 bases removed from V and 3 bases from J, the gap between germline ends came to 12 bases. Germline CDR1 reads LNHDA; CDR2 reads SQIVND (reference sequence). This CDR3 is built from 15 residues. The CDR3 DNA reads TGTGCCAGTAGTATTGCTGGGGGCCTCAATCAGCCCCAGCATTTT. It codes for CASSIAGGLNQPQHF.

The gene calls are TRBV27 and TRBJ2-2, with D perhaps matching TRBD1 (5 bases). The CDR3 is 14 residues long. V lost 6 bases and J lost 2, with 10 bases in between. CDR1 and CDR2 from the germline V gene are MNHEY and SMNVEV (reference sequence). The CDR3 DNA reads as TGTGCCAGCAGCCCCGGACATAACACCGGGGAGCTGTTTTTT. This gives the protein CASSPGHNTGELFF.

J is TRBJ1-2 and V is TRBV5-6; 8 bases map to TRBD1. CDR1 is SGHDT and CDR2 is YYEEEE in the germline V gene. V was pared by 2 bases and J by 8 bases, with 8 bases of the junction left unmatched. The CDR3 is 14 residues long. Here the CDR3 reads CASSFGQGVVGYTF. CDR3 DNA sequence: TGTGCCAGCAGCTTTGGACAGGGTGTAGTCGGCTACACCTTC.

There are many counts of this clone. This chain connects TRBV4-2 to TRBJ2-7; 7 nucleotides agree with TRBD2. V lost 0 bases, J lost 1 base, and 3 bases stayed unmatched. CDR1 is LGHNA and CDR2 is YNFKEQ in the germline V gene. The CDR3 is 15 residues long. CDR3 in DNA: TGTGCCAGCAGCCAAGATTGGGGGGGGTCCTACGAGCAGTACTTC. Residues: CASSQDWGGSYEQYF.

The chain has TRBV5-1 and TRBJ2-7; a weak D match, TRBD2 (6 bases). The CDR3 totals 15 residues. Trimming shortened V by 5 bases and J by 3 bases, and 18 bases separated the two germline ends. Germline V gives CDR1 SGHRS, CDR2 YFSETQ. DNA for the CDR3: TGCGCCAGCAGTCGGGCCCGGCAGGGAGGCTACGAGCAGTACTTC. Amino acids: CASSRARQGGYEQYF.

J is TRBJ2-5 and V is TRBV2, with a tentative D call TRBD1 (6 bases). The CDR3 totals 15 residues. The V and J ends lost 6 bases and 7 bases respectively, with 21 bases between them. The germline V gene has CDR1 SNHLY and CDR2 FYNNEI. The DNA for the CDR3 is TGTGCCAGCAGGAGCGAACAGGGCTTTAGTGGGACCCAGTACTTC. Translating it yields CASRSEQGFSGTQYF.

This sequence joins TRBV30 and TRBJ1-6; D may be TRBD1 (5 bases). Germline CDR1 reads GTSNPN; CDR2 reads SVGIG (reference sequence). The CDR3 extends over 14 amino acids. The ends were cut back, 5 bases at V and 3 bases at J, with 11 bases in the middle. The chain's CDR3 is CAWGRVIYNSPLHF. Here the CDR3 DNA reads TGTGCCTGGGGCAGGGTGATCTATAATTCACCCCTCCACTTT.

The chain is built from TRBV6-5 and TRBJ2-7; 8 bases are a match to TRBD2. This CDR3 comprises 14 residues. Per the germline V gene, CDR1 is MNHEY and CDR2 is SVGAGI. V was clipped by 7 bases and J by 3 bases; unmatched bases: 8. DNA for the CDR3: TGTGCCAGCACTCCGGGGGGGGGCAGCTACGAGCAGTACTTC. Translated, it gives CASTPGGGSYEQYF.

The CDR3 reads CASAERQKGYF. Written as DNA, the CDR3 is TGTGCCAGCGCTGAAAGACAGAAGGGGTACTTC. This sequence joins TRBV2 and TRBJ2-7; possibly TRBD1 for D (5 bases). Germline V gene sequence: CDR1 SNHLY, CDR2 FYNNEI. The CDR3 is 11 amino acids. V gave up 8 bases and J gave up 12 bases, with 17 bases separating them.

This rearrangement joins TRBV6-5 to TRBJ2-1; possible D gene TRBD2, 6 bases. Trimming removed 0 bases at V and 5 bases at J, with 11 bases between. CDR3 length: 15 amino acids. The germline gives CDR1 MNHEY, CDR2 SVGAGI. CDR3: CASSYSGPSDNEQFF. In DNA, the CDR3 is TGTGCCAGCAGTTACTCGGGACCTAGCGACAATGAGCAGTTCTTC.

The J gene is TRBJ2-3, the V gene TRBV25-1, with D perhaps TRBD1 (6 bases). The CDR3 loop spans 14 amino acids. Trimming left V 4 bases short and J 5 bases short, with 13 bases between. CDR1 and CDR2 from the germline V gene are MGHDK and SYGVNS. DNA of the CDR3: TGTGCCAGCAGTGCGCAGGGGCGCGGAGATACGCAGTATTTT. It specifies CASSAQGRGDTQYF.

The chain uses TRBV7-9 and TRBJ2-1; maybe TRBD1 (6 bases). The CDR3 has 14 residues. V shed 1 base and J shed 4 bases, with 8 bases lying between them. Germline CDR1 is SEHNR and CDR2 is FQNEAQ (reference sequence). The CDR3 sequence: CASSLGTAYNEQFF. CDR3 coding DNA: TGTGCCAGCAGCTTAGGGACAGCTTACAATGAGCAGTTCTTC.

The chain carries TRBV4-3 and TRBJ2-2, with D unresolved. Trimming removed 2 bases from V and 5 bases from J, with 12 bases in between. The CDR3 length is 15 residues. Germline lookup yields CDR1 LGHNA and CDR2 YSLEER. The CDR3, as DNA: TGCGCCAGCAGCCAATCTCCCATGGAGACCGGGGAGCTGTTTTTT. It is translated as CASSQSPMETGELFF.

V is TRBV18 and J is TRBJ1-1; D is possibly TRBD1 (5 bases). Trimming took 0 bases from V and 0 from J, leaving 11 bases between them. The CDR3 totals 16 residues. Germline V gene lookup returns CDR1 KGHSH and CDR2 LQKENI. This CDR3 is CASSPPWGRMNTEAFF. In DNA form, the CDR3 reads TGTGCCAGCTCACCACCGTGGGGCAGAATGAACACTGAAGCTTTCTTT.

This rearrangement joins TRBV10-2 to TRBJ2-2, with D unclear. The CDR3 extends over 14 amino acids. V was clipped by 4 bases and J by 1 base, with 7 bases between them. The germline gives CDR1 WSHSY, CDR2 SAAADI. The CDR3 protein is CASSVGENTGELFF. As DNA, the CDR3 is TGCGCCAGCAGTGTGGGCGAGAACACCGGGGAGCTGTTTTTT.

This sequence joins TRBV6-1 and TRBJ2-7; tentative D call: TRBD2 (5 bases). Trimming left V 6 bases short and J 1 base short, with 16 bases between. Germline V gene data show CDR1 as MNHNS and CDR2 as SASEGT. The CDR3 extends over 15 amino acids. The DNA of the CDR3 is TGTGCCAGCAGCGAGGGTTTACTGGAGTCCTACGAGCAGTACTTC. The encoded protein is CASSEGLLESYEQYF.

This chain uses TRBV2 with TRBJ2-5; 8 bases are shared with TRBD1. The V gene's germline CDR1 is SNHLY and CDR2 FYNNEI. This CDR3 is built from 17 residues. The J segment lost 4 bases and the V segment lost 1 base, leaving 11 bases of the junction unmatched. The CDR3 DNA follows: TGTGCCAGCAGTGAAGACTTAGACAGGGGTTTGGGAGAGACCCAGTACTTC. As protein: CASSEDLDRGLGETQYF.

This rearrangement joins TRBV6-1 to TRBJ1-1, with 7 positions matching TRBD1. V shed 4 bases, J shed 5 bases, and the junction held 10 bases outside the gene matches. The CDR3 consists of 15 residues. Germline loops: CDR1 MNHNS, CDR2 SASEGT. The CDR3 here is CASSAGQAPWTEAFF. In nucleotides, the CDR3 is TGTGCCAGCAGTGCCGGACAGGCCCCCTGGACTGAAGCTTTCTTT.

The table lists this clone with a few counts. This sample includes further DNA sequences coding for the same CDR3. CDR3 sequence: CASSRQGRQPQHF. The CDR3 DNA reads as TGTGCCAGCAGCCGTCAGGGTCGTCAGCCCCAGCATTTT. This chain joins TRBV27 and TRBJ1-5; a possible D gene is TRBD1 (5 bases). The CDR3 runs to 13 residues. Looked up from germline, CDR1 is MNHEY and CDR2 is SMNVEV (reference sequence). Trimming pared 6 bases from V and 6 bases from J, leaving 12 bases between.